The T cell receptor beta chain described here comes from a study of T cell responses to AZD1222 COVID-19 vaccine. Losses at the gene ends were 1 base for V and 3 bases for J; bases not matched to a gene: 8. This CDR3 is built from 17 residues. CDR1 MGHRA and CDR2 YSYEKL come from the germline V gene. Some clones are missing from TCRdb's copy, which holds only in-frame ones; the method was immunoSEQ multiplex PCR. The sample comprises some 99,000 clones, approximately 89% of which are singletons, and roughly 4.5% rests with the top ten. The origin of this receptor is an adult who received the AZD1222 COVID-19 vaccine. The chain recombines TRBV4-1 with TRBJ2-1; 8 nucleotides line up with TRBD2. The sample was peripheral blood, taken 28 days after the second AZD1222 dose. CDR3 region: CASSQGTGTRGYNEQFF. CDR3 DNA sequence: TGCGCCAGCAGCCAAGGAACCGGGACTAGAGGCTACAATGAGCAGTTCTTC.